This T cell receptor beta chain was documented in a study of identical twins. Study-wide results and caveats: Abundant beta clonotypes from cord blood had fewer insertions, unlike memory repertoires, which showed none. Surplus twin overlap in beta out-of-frame sequences was less pronounced.

The CDR3 is 14 residues long. The ends were cut back, 2 bases at V and 8 bases at J, with 15 bases in the middle. Looked up from germline, CDR1 is PRHDT and CDR2 is FYEKMQ (reference sequence). TCRdb independently ran MiXCR on the 5' RACE reads; one entry per CDR3 protein. The table has 500,000 to 600,000 distinct CDR3 sequences, approximately 22% seen once. This clonotype came up a few times. Its antigen remains unknown. These data were also reused for a study on T cells expressing NK-cell markers. That paper adds: HCMV seropositivity marked most of the eight sequenced donors; one was seronegative. Dominant NKG2C+ clonotypes accounted for about 1.0-8% of CD8+ T cells in six donors.

This sequence was found in a woman aged 18-30 years in good health. The V call is TRBV13, the J call TRBJ1-2, with no clear D. Sequencing input: CD4+ T cells sorted from blood. The CDR3 loop reads CASSLRSTTGGYTF. CDR3 coding DNA: TGTGCCAGCAGCTTACGTTCGACGACCGGGGGCTACACCTTC.